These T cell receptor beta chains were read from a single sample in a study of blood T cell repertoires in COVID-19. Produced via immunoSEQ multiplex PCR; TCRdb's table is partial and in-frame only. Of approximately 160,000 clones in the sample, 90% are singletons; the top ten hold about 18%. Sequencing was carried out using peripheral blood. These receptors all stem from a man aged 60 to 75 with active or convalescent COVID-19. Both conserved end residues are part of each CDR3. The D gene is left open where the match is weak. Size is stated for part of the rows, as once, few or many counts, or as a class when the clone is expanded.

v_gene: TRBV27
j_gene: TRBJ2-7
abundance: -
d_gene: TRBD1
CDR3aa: CASSLGPGGYEQYF
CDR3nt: TGTGCCAGCAGCCTGGGGCCAGGGGGATACGAGCAGTACTTC

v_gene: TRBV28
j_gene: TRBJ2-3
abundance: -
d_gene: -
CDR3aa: CASIMGQGTDTQYF
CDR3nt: TGTGCCAGCATCATGGGGCAGGGGACAGATACGCAGTATTTT

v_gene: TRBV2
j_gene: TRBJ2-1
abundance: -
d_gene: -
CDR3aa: CATGFYNEQFF
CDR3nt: TGTGCCACGGGGTTCTACAATGAGCAGTTCTTC

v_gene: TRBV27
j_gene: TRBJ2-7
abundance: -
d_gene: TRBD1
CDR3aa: CASSLSGTAQYF
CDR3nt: TGTGCCAGCAGTTTATCCGGGACAGCTCAGTACTTC

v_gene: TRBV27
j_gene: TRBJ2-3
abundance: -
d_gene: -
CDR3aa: CAAGLSTDTQYF
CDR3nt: TGTGCCGCAGGGTTAAGCACAGATACGCAGTATTTT

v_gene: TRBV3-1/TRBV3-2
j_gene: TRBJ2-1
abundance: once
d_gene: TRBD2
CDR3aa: CASSQVGLAGGTSYNEQFF
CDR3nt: TGTGCCAGCAGCCAAGTCGGACTAGCGGGGGGTACTTCCTACAATGAGCAGTTCTTC

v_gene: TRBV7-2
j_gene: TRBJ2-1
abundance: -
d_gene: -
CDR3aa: CASSSKPGAEQFF
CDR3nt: TGTGCCAGCAGCTCAAAACCTGGAGCGGAGCAGTTCTTC

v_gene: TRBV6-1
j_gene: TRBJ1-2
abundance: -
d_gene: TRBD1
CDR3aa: CASSEVGQGLYGYTF
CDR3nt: TGTGCCAGCAGTGAAGTCGGACAGGGGTTGTATGGCTACACCTTC

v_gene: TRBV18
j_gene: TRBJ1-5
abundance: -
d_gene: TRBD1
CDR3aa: CASSRGTEDQPQHF
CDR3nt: TGTGCCAGCTCACGCGGGACAGAAGATCAGCCCCAGCATTTT

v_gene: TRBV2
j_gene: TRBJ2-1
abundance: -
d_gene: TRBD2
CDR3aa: CASSGNSGGDNEQFF
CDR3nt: TGTGCCAGCAGTGGCAATTCGGGGGGTGACAATGAGCAGTTCTTC

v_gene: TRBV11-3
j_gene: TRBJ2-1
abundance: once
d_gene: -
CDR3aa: CASSLVAGNEQFF
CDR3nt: TGTGCCAGCAGCTTAGTAGCCGGTAATGAGCAGTTCTTC

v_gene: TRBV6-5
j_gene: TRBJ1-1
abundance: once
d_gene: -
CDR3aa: CASSSTTENTEAFF
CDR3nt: TGTGCCAGCAGCTCAACGACAGAAAACACTGAAGCTTTCTTT

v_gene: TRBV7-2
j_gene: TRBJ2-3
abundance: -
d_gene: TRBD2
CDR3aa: CASSPALSGTGTQYF
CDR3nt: TGTGCCAGCAGCCCCGCCCTTAGCGGGACCGGGACGCAGTATTTT

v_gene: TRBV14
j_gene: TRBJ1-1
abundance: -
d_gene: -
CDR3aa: CASSQWQGSTEAFF
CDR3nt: TGTGCCAGCAGCCAATGGCAGGGATCCACTGAAGCTTTCTTT